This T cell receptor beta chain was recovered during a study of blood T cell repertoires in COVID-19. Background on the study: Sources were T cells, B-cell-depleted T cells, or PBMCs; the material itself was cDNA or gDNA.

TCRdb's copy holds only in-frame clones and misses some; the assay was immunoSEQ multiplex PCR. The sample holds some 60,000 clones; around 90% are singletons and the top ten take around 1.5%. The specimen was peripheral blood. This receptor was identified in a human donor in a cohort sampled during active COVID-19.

The chain's CDR3 is CASSLVASGIGRYEQFF. CDR3 coding DNA: TGTGCCAGCAGCTTGGTTGCTAGCGGGATTGGGAGGTATGAGCAGTTCTTC. The V call is TRBV5-6, the J call TRBJ2-1; 9 positions match TRBD2. The CDR3 sequence is 17 residues long. Trimming removed 0 bases from V and 8 bases from J; junction bases left unmatched: 12. Germline assignment: CDR1 SGHDT and CDR2 YYEEEE.